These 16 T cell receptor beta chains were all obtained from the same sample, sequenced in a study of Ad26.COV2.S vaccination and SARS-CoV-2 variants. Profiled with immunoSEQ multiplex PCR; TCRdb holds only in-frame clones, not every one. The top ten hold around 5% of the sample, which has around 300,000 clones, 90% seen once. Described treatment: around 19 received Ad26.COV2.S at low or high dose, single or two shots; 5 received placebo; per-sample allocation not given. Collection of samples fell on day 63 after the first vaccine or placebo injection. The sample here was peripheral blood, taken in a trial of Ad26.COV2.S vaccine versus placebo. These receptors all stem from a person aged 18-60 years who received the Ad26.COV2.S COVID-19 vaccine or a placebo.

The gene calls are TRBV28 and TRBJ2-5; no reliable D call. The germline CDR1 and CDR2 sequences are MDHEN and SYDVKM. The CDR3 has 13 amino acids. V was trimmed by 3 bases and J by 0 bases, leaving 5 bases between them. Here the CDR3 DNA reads TGTGCCAGCAGTTTTGAAGACCAAGAGACCCAGTACTTC. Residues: CASSFEDQETQYF.

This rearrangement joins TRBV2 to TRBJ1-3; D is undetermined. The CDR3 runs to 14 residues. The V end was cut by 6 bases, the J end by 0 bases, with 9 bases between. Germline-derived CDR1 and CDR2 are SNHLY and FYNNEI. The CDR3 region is CASRHPPSGNTIYF. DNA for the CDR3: TGTGCCAGCAGGCACCCGCCCTCTGGAAACACCATATATTTT. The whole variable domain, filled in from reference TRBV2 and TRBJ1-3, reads EPEVTQTPSHQVTQMGQEVILRCVPISNHLYFYWYRQILGQKVEFLVSFYNNEISEKSEIFDDQFSVERPDGSNFTLKIRSTKLEDSAMYFCASRHPPSGNTIYFGEGSWLTVV.

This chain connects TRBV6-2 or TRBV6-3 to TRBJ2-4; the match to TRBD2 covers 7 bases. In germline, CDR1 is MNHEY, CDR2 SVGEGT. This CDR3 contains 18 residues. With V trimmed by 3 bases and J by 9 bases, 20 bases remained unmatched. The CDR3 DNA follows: TGTGCCAGCAGTTATCCGTATGGGAGGGGTACCGTAAAAGCCATTCAGTACTTC. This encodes CASSYPYGRGTVKAIQYF.

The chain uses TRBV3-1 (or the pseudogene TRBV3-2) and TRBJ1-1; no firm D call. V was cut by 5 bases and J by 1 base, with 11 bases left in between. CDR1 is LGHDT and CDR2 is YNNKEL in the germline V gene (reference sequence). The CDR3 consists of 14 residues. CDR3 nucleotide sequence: TGTGCCAGCAGCTTTTCCAGACAGAACACTGAAGCTTTCTTT. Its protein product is CASSFSRQNTEAFF.

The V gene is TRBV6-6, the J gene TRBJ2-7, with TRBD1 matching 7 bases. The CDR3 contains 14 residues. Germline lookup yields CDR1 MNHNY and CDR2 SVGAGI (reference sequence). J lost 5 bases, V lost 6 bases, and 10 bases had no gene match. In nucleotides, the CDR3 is TGTGCCAGCAGCCTCCCCAGGGGGTTCCACGAGCAGTACTTC. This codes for CASSLPRGFHEQYF.

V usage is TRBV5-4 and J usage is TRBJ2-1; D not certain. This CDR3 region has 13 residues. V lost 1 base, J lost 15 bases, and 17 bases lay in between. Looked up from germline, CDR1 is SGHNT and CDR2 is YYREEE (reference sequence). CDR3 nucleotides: TGTGCCAGCAGCTTGATTGCGACCCCTCTTCGGTTCTTC. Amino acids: CASSLIATPLRFF.

The CDR3 DNA sequence: TGTGCCAGCAGCCCTAGGATGACAGGGGGTGCTCAGCCCCAGCATTTT. It specifies CASSPRMTGGAQPQHF. The V call is TRBV7-8, the J call TRBJ1-5; 9 nucleotides line up with TRBD1. The germline V gene encodes CDR1 SGHVS and CDR2 FQNEAQ. The V gene end was trimmed by 5 bases and the J gene end by 6 bases; junction bases not matched to a gene: 11. The CDR3 extends over 16 amino acids.

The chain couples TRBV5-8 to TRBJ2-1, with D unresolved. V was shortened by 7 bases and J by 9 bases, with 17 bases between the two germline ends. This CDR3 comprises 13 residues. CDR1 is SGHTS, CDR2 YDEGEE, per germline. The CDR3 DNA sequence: TGTGCCAGCCCAAAGGCGACCTTGGGTGAGCAGTTCTTC. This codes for CASPKATLGEQFF.

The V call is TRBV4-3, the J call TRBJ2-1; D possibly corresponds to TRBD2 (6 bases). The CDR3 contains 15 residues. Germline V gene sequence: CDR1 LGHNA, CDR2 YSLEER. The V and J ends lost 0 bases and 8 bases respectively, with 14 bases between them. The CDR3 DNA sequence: TGCGCCAGCAGCCAAGATAACAGACTAGGACATGAGCAGTTCTTC. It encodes CASSQDNRLGHEQFF.

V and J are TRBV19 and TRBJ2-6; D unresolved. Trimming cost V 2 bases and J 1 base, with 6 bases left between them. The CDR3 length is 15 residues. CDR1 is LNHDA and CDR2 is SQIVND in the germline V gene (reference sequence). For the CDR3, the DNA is TGTGCCAGTAGTATACGGTGGTCTGGGGCCAACGTCCTGACTTTC. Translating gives CASSIRWSGANVLTF.

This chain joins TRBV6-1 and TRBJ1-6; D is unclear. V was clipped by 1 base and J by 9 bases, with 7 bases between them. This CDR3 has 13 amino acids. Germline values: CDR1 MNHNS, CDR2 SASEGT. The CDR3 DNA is TGTGCCAGCAGTGAAGAGCAGGTTTCACCCCTCCACTTT. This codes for CASSEEQVSPLHF.

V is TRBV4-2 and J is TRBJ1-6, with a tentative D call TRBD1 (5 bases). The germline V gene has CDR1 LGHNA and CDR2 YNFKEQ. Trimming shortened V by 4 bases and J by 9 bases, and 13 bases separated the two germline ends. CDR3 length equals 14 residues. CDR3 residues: CASSPCGGGSPLHF. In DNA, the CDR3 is TGTGCCAGCAGCCCCTGCGGGGGGGGTTCACCCCTCCACTTT.

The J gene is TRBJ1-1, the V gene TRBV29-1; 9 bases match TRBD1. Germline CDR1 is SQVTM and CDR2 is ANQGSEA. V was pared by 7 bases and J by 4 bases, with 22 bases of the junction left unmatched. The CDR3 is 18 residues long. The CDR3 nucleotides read TGCAGCGCCAAGGGGTTCGGGACAGGGAATATTGGGGGCACTGAAGCTTTCTTT. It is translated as CSAKGFGTGNIGGTEAFF.

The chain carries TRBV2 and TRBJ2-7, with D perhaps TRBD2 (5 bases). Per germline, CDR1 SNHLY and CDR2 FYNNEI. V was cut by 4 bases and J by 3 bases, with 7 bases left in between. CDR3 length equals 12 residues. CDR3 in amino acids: CASSVEGYEQYV. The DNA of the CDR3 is TGTGCCAGCAGTGTTGAGGGCTACGAGCAGTACGTC.

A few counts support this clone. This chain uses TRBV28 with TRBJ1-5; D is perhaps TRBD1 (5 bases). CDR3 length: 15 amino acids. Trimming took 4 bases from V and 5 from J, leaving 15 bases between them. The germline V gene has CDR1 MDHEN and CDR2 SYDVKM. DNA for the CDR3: TGTGCCAGCAGTTGGACGACAGCAAAATATCAGCCCCAGCATTTT. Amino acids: CASSWTTAKYQPQHF.

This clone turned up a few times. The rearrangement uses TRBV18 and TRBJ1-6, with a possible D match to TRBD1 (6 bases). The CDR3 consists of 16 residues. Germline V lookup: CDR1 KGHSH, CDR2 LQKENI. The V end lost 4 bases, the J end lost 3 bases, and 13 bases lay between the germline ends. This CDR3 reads CASSRSTGHYNSPLHF. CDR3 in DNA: TGTGCCAGCTCACGATCTACGGGACACTATAATTCACCCCTCCACTTT.